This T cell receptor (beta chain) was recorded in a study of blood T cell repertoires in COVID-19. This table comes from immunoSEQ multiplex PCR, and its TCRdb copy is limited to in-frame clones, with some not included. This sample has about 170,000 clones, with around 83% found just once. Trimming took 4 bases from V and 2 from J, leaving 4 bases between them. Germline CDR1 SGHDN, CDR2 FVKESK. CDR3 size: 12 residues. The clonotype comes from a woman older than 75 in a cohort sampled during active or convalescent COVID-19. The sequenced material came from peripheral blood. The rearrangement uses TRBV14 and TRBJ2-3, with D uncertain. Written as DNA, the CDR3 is TGTGCCAGCAGCCTGGCCACAGATACGCAGTATTTT. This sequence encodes CASSLATDTQYF.